Sequencing of this T cell receptor beta chain was carried out in a study of shared clonotypes between healthy human individuals (dated by TCRdb to about 2020). With respect to the entire study: The cohort comprised a couple of women and a few men aged 18 to 49 years. Each donor's leukapheresis produced roughly between about 0.9 and 9.5 billion PBMCs. Per donor, three plates each were used for CD4 naive and CD4 memory, two for CD8 naive, and one for CD8 memory. Blood TCR repertoires of a handful of healthy adults were deeply sequenced to estimate repertoire size and the extent of clonotype sharing between individuals. Libraries were prepared and TCR repertoires were sequenced by different laboratories using diverse techniques, in order to increase sequencing depth and limit assay-specific biases. What the study reported, not specific to this receptor: Sampling was limited to blood, and TCR repertoires in tissue likely differ from TCR repertoires in blood. Compared with non-shared clonotypes, the clonotypes found in all four sorted-subset donors had higher generation probabilities. Incomplete sequencing was indicated by rarefaction of sorted-subset datasets, despite the large sequencing depth. The small number of donors limited the genetic and exposure-history diversity represented. Pairwise subsampling indicated that sequencing depth was expected to affect the degree of clonotype sharing among donors. Naive subsets generally had larger estimated clonotype richness than memory subsets did. About 4.5% of naive CD4, roughly 3.6% of naive CD8, approximately 2% of memory CD4, and over 0.35% of memory CD8 clonotypes were shared across several donors.

About this clone: Its binding antigen is unknown. Per-base qualities were not stored, and no clone one base away is much larger. At the DNA level, this CDR3 is encoded by other sequences in the same sample as well.

CD8 naive samples were CD45RO-negative cells positively selected for CCR7, giving a CD45RA+CCR7+ population that excluded TemRA cells. Healthy HIV-negative adults with no recently reported acute infections or vaccinations were included as donors. Every donor was a Caucasian adult living in Nashville, Tennessee, USA. After blood collection by leukapheresis, PBMCs were isolated using Ficoll-Histopaque density gradient centrifugation and then cryopreserved in the vapor phase of liquid nitrogen. Analytical flow cytometry was used to check the purity and quantity of each magnetically sorted T cell population. Each sorted fraction had its genomic DNA isolated and then quantified by UV absorbance on a Nanodrop 2000c. Per the germline V gene, SGDLS is the CDR1 and YYNGEE is the CDR2. Its CDR3 holds 15 amino acids, cysteine through phenylalanine. This entry keeps only the CDR3 DNA: 45 bases, framed from base 1. V is reduced by 2 bases and J by 3 bases, leaving a spacing of 15 bases between them.

Using the deep immunoSEQ assay, TCR CDR3 regions were amplified from genomic DNA by multiplex PCR. Extracted genomic DNA from each cell subset was spread evenly across all wells of several immunoSEQ 96-well plates, with each plate serving as a replicate. For sorted subsets, 200 ng of genomic DNA, equivalent to 25,000 to 35,000 T cell genomes, went into each replicate PCR. Purified libraries were quantified with a Qubit 3.0 fluorometer, sized on a Bioanalyzer 2100, and re-quantified with the KAPA Library Quantification kit. Each immunoSEQ 96-well plate was sequenced on its own single-read 150-cycle Illumina NextSeq 550 flow cell. The published analysis was carried out like this. Because the immunoSEQ output held only junctional sequences and lacked quality scores, the filtering could not match the filtering applied to full-length reads. Sequences were annotated with PyIR, a Python wrapper for IgBLAST v1.9, and V/J genes and CDR3 were assigned using IMGT germline references. Reads were filtered out if the reads had weak V/J assignments (E-value above 1e-6), no CDR3, stop codons, out-of-frame junctions, or ambiguous translated residues. V3J clonotypes were defined as sequences sharing the same inferred V gene, J gene, and CDR3 amino acid sequence. To compute the percentage overlap between repertoires, the number of shared unique clonotypes was divided by the size of the smaller repertoire. Repertoire richness was assessed with RTK rarefaction, the Chao1 estimator, and Recon v2.1 estimates of unobserved clonotypes. For all TCRbeta clonotypes obtained by the gDNA method from a handful of donors, generation probabilities were computed with OLGA. The immuneACCESS repertoire file appears here via TCRdb, limited to in-frame rearrangements. These files lack a portion of the clones; in checked studies, under half of the deficit traces to unresolved V genes, and the cause of the others is not known. V, J and clone size derive from that table, while D and trimming were established from the DNA sequence. Present in this sample are about 2,100,000 clones, 85% to 95% of which were seen just once. The top ten clones comprise roughly 1.8% of the sample.

Sequences were obtained from naive CD8+ T cells from PBMCs. This specimen's cell subset or site label, interpreted: CD45RA+CCR7+. The TCR comes from a man between 18 and 29 years old in good health. Some clones in this sample may be carry-over from other donors' samples. This receptor chain uses TRBV9 and TRBJ2-7; matching of 6 bases hints at TRBD1 as the D gene. The bases are TGTGCCAGCAGCGTGGGTCCAGGGGCGAACTACGAGCAGTACTTC. Its protein is CASSVGPGANYEQYF.